This is a list of T cell receptor beta chains from one sample in a study of vaccination effects on CD4 cells after COVID-19. The protocol was immunoSEQ multiplex PCR, while the TCRdb copy is restricted to in-frame clones and leaves out a portion. The table includes some 70,000 clones, 75% to 85% detected once. The antigens for these receptors are not known. The sequencing here drew on CD4+ T cells from PBMCs cultured with HCoV-229E spike peptides, taken after COVID-19 vaccination. All receptors derive from a human donor who received a COVID-19 vaccine. Both conserved end residues are part of each CDR3. A D gene is named only where the DNA matches it firmly. For some rows the clone size is stated as once, few or many, or as a class when expanded; others skip it.

>TRBD1|TRBJ1-5|15|.|TRBV24-1
CATSGRTGTNQPQHF
TGTGCCACCAGTGGAAGGACAGGGACTAATCAGCCCCAGCATTTT
>TRBD2|TRBJ2-1|15|.|TRBV30
CAWRTSGGLNNEQFF
TGTGCCTGGAGAACTAGCGGGGGCCTTAACAATGAGCAGTTCTTC
>TRBD1|TRBJ2-2|14|.|TRBV3-1/TRBV3-2
CASSRLTGAGELFF
TGTGCCAGCAGCCGGTTGACAGGGGCCGGGGAGCTGTTTTTT
>TRBD2|TRBJ2-3|15|.|TRBV6-6
CASSWGTSGEDTQYF
TGTGCCAGCAGTTGGGGGACTAGCGGGGAAGATACGCAGTATTTT
>TRBD1|TRBJ1-2|14|once|TRBV6-1
CASSDTGGDYGYTF
TGTGCCAGCAGTGATACAGGGGGCGACTATGGCTACACCTTC
>.|TRBJ2-2|14|.|TRBV28
CATAPTRNTGELFF
TGTGCCACCGCGCCAACTCGGAACACCGGGGAGCTGTTTTTT
>.|TRBJ1-5|14|.|TRBV6-1
CASSEVSRHQPQHF
TGTGCCAGCAGTGAAGTAAGTAGGCATCAGCCCCAGCATTTT
>TRBD2|TRBJ2-2|18|.|TRBV28
CASSLSGLAGDGAGELFF
TGTGCCAGCAGTTTATCTGGGCTAGCGGGGGACGGGGCCGGGGAGCTGTTTTTT
>TRBD1|TRBJ1-6|16|.|TRBV19
CASSTIPGQDNSPLHF
TGTGCCAGTAGTACAATACCGGGACAGGATAATTCACCCCTCCACTTT
>.|TRBJ2-5|14|.|TRBV6-1
CASSESLRLETQYF
TGTGCCAGCAGTGAAAGTCTCAGGTTAGAGACCCAGTACTTC
>.|TRBJ1-5|13|.|TRBV27
CASSDSFNQPQHF
TGTGCCAGCAGCGACAGCTTCAATCAGCCCCAGCATTTT
>.|TRBJ2-3|14|.|TRBV4-3
CASSPTQGTDTQYF
TGCGCCAGCAGTCCGACCCAGGGCACAGATACGCAGTATTTT
>.|TRBJ1-1|13|few|TRBV6-6
CASSLQVNTEAFF
TGTGCCAGCAGCCTACAGGTCAACACTGAAGCTTTCTTT
>.|TRBJ2-1|13|.|TRBV19
CASSRTGYNEQFF
TGTGCCAGTTCAAGGACGGGCTACAATGAGCAGTTCTTC
>.|TRBJ1-5|15|few|TRBV3-1/TRBV3-2
CASSGTGLGNQPQHF
TGTGCCAGCAGCGGAACAGGGCTAGGCAATCAGCCCCAGCATTTT
>.|TRBJ1-1|14|few|TRBV18
CASSPGRANTEAFF
TGTGCCAGCTCACCGGGACGGGCGAACACTGAAGCTTTCTTT
>.|TRBJ1-1|12|.|TRBV10-2
CASRTVYTEAFF
TGCGCCAGCAGGACGGTATACACTGAAGCTTTCTTT
>TRBD1|TRBJ2-2|16|.|TRBV6-6
CASSRSGGSWTGELFF
TGTGCCAGCAGCCGATCAGGGGGCAGTTGGACCGGGGAGCTGTTTTTT
>TRBD1|TRBJ1-1|15|.|TRBV7-8
CASSLQGGQNTEAFF
TGTGCCAGCAGCCTCCAAGGGGGCCAGAACACTGAAGCTTTCTTT
>TRBD1|TRBJ2-1|16|.|TRBV10-3
CAISVTGQGPGDEQFF
TGTGCCATCAGTGTAACGGGACAGGGGCCCGGGGATGAGCAGTTCTTC
>.|TRBJ2-1|15|.|TRBV11-3
CASSLGGTEGNEQFF
TGTGCCAGCAGCTTAGGCGGGACAGAGGGCAATGAGCAGTTCTTC
>.|TRBJ1-2|13|once|TRBV29-1
CSVDKAPIYGYTF
TGCAGCGTTGACAAGGCACCAATCTATGGCTACACCTTC
>TRBD2|TRBJ2-3|13|.|TRBV12-5
CASGPSGTDTQYF
TGTGCTAGTGGCCCTAGCGGTACAGATACGCAGTATTTT
>.|TRBJ2-2|14|.|TRBV2
CASAPGQNTGELFF
TGTGCCAGCGCACCGGGACAGAACACCGGGGAGCTGTTTTTT